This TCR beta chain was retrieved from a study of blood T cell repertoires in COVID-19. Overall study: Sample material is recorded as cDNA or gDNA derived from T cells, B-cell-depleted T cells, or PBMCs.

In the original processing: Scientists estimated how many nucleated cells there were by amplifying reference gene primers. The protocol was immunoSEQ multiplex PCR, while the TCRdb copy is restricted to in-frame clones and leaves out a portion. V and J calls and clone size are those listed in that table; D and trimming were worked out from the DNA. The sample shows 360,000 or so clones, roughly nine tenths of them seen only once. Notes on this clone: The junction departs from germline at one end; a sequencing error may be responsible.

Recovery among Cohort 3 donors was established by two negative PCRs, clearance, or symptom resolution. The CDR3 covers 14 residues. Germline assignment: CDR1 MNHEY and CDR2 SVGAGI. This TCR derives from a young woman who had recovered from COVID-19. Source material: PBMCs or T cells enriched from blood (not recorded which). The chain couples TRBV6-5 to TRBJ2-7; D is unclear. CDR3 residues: CASSYYDTEDEQYF. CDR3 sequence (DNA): TGTGCCAGCAGTTACTACGACACCGAAGACGAGCAGTATTTC.